A single sample gave rise to the 19 T cell receptor beta chains below, sequenced in a study of blood T cell repertoires in COVID-19. The method was immunoSEQ multiplex PCR; TCRdb's version includes in-frame clones alone and lacks a portion of them. Among 250,000 or so clones listed, roughly 89% were seen once. Sequencing input: peripheral blood. The receptors were sampled from a woman in her 40s who had recovered from COVID-19.

This clone was counted once. This sequence joins TRBV13 and TRBJ1-2; 9 nucleotides match TRBD1. The CDR3 contains 13 residues. V trimming: 5 bases; J trimming: 7 bases; junction bases outside the gene matches: 5. Germline V lookup: CDR1 PRHDT, CDR2 FYEKMQ (reference sequence). The CDR3 DNA sequence: TGTGCCAGCAGCCCCCGGGACAGGGTTGGCTACACCTTC. This sequence encodes CASSPRDRVGYTF.

The rearrangement joins TRBV7-9 to TRBJ2-1; 7 nucleotides match TRBD2. CDR1 and CDR2 (germline): SEHNR, FQNEAQ (reference sequence). CDR3 length: 18 residues. V dropped 0 bases and J dropped 3; count of bases not matched to a gene: 11. CDR3 bases: TGTGCCAGCAGCTTAGCGCAGTTTACAGGCGGGAGCTACAATGAGCAGTTCTTC. Translation gives CASSLAQFTGGSYNEQFF.

The V call is TRBV28, the J call TRBJ2-1, with a tentative D call TRBD2 (5 bases). Per germline, CDR1 MDHEN and CDR2 SYDVKM. The ends were cut back, 4 bases at V and 7 bases at J, with 11 bases in the middle. The CDR3 consists of 13 residues. CDR3 DNA: TGTGCCAGCAGTTATCAAACGGGGAATGAGCAGTTCTTC. Amino acid sequence: CASSYQTGNEQFF.

The V and J genes are TRBV7-6 and TRBJ2-1; 14 bases match TRBD2. Germline V lookup: CDR1 SGHVS, CDR2 FNYEAQ. This CDR3 spans 17 amino acids. J lost 7 bases, V lost 3 bases, and 8 bases had no gene match. The CDR3 sequence is CASSLGPGLAGANEQFF. The CDR3 bases are TGTGCCAGCAGCTTGGGCCCGGGACTAGCGGGGGCTAATGAGCAGTTCTTC.

This sequence joins TRBV3-1 (or the pseudogene TRBV3-2) and TRBJ2-2, with D possibly TRBD1 on 5 matching bases. In germline, CDR1 is LGHDT, CDR2 YNNKEL (reference sequence). CDR3 length: 15 residues. V was clipped by 2 bases and J by 4 bases, with 11 bases between them. CDR3 in DNA: TGTGCCAGCAGCCAATTTAGGACAACCACCGGGGAGCTGTTTTTT. Encoded protein: CASSQFRTTTGELFF.

This chain uses TRBV25-1 with TRBJ1-1; D is undetermined. From germline, CDR1 is MGHDK and CDR2 SYGVNS. This CDR3 is built from 13 residues. With 4 bases removed from V and 4 bases from J, the gap between germline ends came to 10 bases. The CDR3 DNA is TGTGCCAGCAGTGCACCTTTCGGCACTGAAGCTTTCTTT. It is translated as CASSAPFGTEAFF.

This clone was counted between two and nine times. The rearrangement links TRBV19 to TRBJ1-5; D is perhaps TRBD1 (5 bases). The germline gives CDR1 LNHDA, CDR2 SQIVND (reference sequence). The CDR3 totals 15 residues. V lost 8 bases to trimming and J lost 4 bases, with 18 bases between them. The CDR3 here is CASGQMDGENQPQHF. In DNA, the CDR3 is TGTGCCAGTGGACAAATGGACGGAGAAAATCAGCCCCAGCATTTT.

The chain is built from TRBV9 and TRBJ1-3; D might be TRBD1 (5 bases). Per the germline V gene, CDR1 is SGDLS and CDR2 is YYNGEE. V was trimmed by 0 bases and J by 3 bases, leaving 10 bases between them. This CDR3 contains 15 residues. The CDR3 DNA follows: TGTGCCAGCAGCGTAGATCCCAGGGTTGGAAACACCATATATTTT. Translation gives CASSVDPRVGNTIYF.

J is TRBJ1-4 and V is TRBV2, with no clear D. Trimming cost V 7 bases and J 8 bases, with 8 bases left between them. This CDR3 spans 11 amino acids. Germline-derived CDR1 and CDR2 are SNHLY and FYNNEI. As DNA, the CDR3 is TGTGCCAGCAACCGAGGCGAAAAACTGTTTTTT. This gives the protein CASNRGEKLFF.

The chain combines TRBV24-1 with TRBJ2-3; D uncertain. V gave up 3 bases and J gave up 5 bases, with 14 bases separating them. The germline V gene encodes CDR1 KGHDR and CDR2 SFDVKD. The CDR3 contains 15 residues. The chain's CDR3 is CATSDRRSLGDTQYF. In nucleotides, the CDR3 is TGTGCCACCAGTGATCGAAGGAGTTTGGGAGATACGCAGTATTTT.

The CDR3 region is CASRPRTGDEQFF. Written as DNA, the CDR3 is TGCGCCAGCAGGCCGCGGACAGGGGATGAGCAGTTCTTC. The chain is built from TRBV5-1 and TRBJ2-1, with TRBD1 matching 9 bases. Germline CDR1 is SGHRS and CDR2 is YFSETQ. This CDR3 comprises 13 residues. Germline trimming cut 5 bases from V and 8 bases from J; bases unmatched to any gene: 5.

This clone was detected only a few times. The chain recombines TRBV3-1 (or the pseudogene TRBV3-2) with TRBJ1-1; unclear D gene. V lost 7 bases and J 3 bases, leaving 15 bases between the germline ends. This CDR3 region has 14 residues. The germline CDR1 and CDR2 sequences are LGHDT and YNNKEL (reference sequence). The CDR3 DNA reads as TGTGCCAGCAAGCCCCCAGGTCAGCACACTGAAGCTTTCTTT. This codes for CASKPPGQHTEAFF.

The V gene is TRBV27, the J gene TRBJ1-3; 7 bases agree with TRBD1. This CDR3 is 15 amino acids long. J lost 4 bases, V lost 8 bases, and 11 bases had no gene match. Germline-derived CDR1 and CDR2 are MNHEY and SMNVEV (reference sequence). The CDR3 region is CASYSIWDRGNTIYF. In nucleotides, the CDR3 is TGTGCCAGCTATAGTATCTGGGACAGAGGAAACACCATATATTTT.

The gene calls are TRBV5-8 and TRBJ2-1; the match to TRBD2 covers 11 bases. Germline CDR1 is SGHTS and CDR2 is YDEGEE. V dropped 5 bases and J dropped 4; count of bases not matched to a gene: 5. CDR3 length: 15 amino acids. The DNA of the CDR3 is TGTGCCAGCAGGCCCGGGACTAGCGGATACAATGAGCAGTTCTTC. This codes for CASRPGTSGYNEQFF. The full variable domain, in which reference TRBV5-8 and TRBJ2-1 provide the parts outside the CDR3, is EAGVTQSPTHLIKTRGQQATLRCSPISGHTSVYWYQQALGLGLQFLLWYDEGEERNRGNFPPRFSGRQFPNYSSELNVNALELEDSALYLCASRPGTSGYNEQFFGPGTRLTVL.

The chain employs TRBV5-1 and TRBJ1-6; D is unresolved. In germline, CDR1 is SGHRS, CDR2 YFSETQ. V was clipped by 6 bases and J by 6 bases, with 10 bases between them. The CDR3 consists of 13 residues. Here the CDR3 DNA reads TGCGCCAGCAATCACGGGAGTAATTCACCCCTCCACTTT. Protein product: CASNHGSNSPLHF.

The rearrangement uses TRBV6-1 and TRBJ2-1; 10 bases map to TRBD2. Germline V gives CDR1 MNHNS, CDR2 SASEGT. The CDR3 has 19 amino acids. With 1 base clipped from V and 0 bases from J, the junction kept 9 bases outside the gene matches. The CDR3 loop is CASSEVSGGGGSSYNEQFF. CDR3 nucleotides: TGTGCCAGCAGTGAAGTCAGCGGGGGGGGCGGCAGCTCCTACAATGAGCAGTTCTTC.

The V call is TRBV18, the J call TRBJ1-4, with TRBD1 as a possible D gene (5 bases). The CDR3 consists of 15 residues. CDR1 and CDR2 from the germline V gene are KGHSH and LQKENI. V lost 2 bases and J lost 4, with 11 bases in between. CDR3 bases: TGTGCCAGCTCACCAAATGAGGACAATAATGAAAAACTGTTTTTT. Translating it yields CASSPNEDNNEKLFF.

The gene calls are TRBV11-2 and TRBJ2-7, with D maybe TRBD2 (5 bases). CDR3 length: 12 residues. Between the trimmed V and J ends, which lost 3 bases and 3 bases, there was a span of 6 bases. Germline V gene data show CDR1 as SGHAT and CDR2 as FQNNGV. The CDR3 nucleotides are TGTGCCAGCAGCTTTGGAGGCTACGAGCAGTACTTC. This gives the protein CASSFGGYEQYF.

The V and J genes are TRBV19 and TRBJ2-7, with a possible D match to TRBD1 (5 bases). CDR1 and CDR2 (germline): LNHDA, SQIVND (reference sequence). This CDR3 is built from 15 residues. The germline V and J ends were trimmed by 0 bases and 1 base, with 10 bases remaining between them. CDR3 DNA sequence: TGTGCCAGTAGTATAGATCACACAGGTTCCTACGAGCAGTACGTC. It is translated as CASSIDHTGSYEQYV.